This TCR beta chain was obtained from a study of molecular identifiers for immune sequencing clone quantification. About the research overall: Replicate experiments took RNA from around 20,000 or 100,000 naive CD8 cells, divided it five ways and sequenced four.

MiXCR, applied by TCRdb to the PCR reads, yields one record per CDR3 protein. The sample lists roughly 320,000 distinct CDR3 sequences, around 21% occurring once. This clonotype was counted at least ten times. This clonotype originated in a human donor in good health. Some libraries in this study had Jurkat cell RNA spiked in. Sequenced material: naive CD8+ T cells from blood, with Jurkat cell RNA spiked in. Documented subset: FACS-sorted CD8+CD4-CCR7+CD45RA+ naive T cells.

This chain's CDR3 is CASSPYQNTEAFF. The CDR3 DNA sequence: TGTGCCAGCAGTCCATACCAGAACACTGAAGCTTTCTTT. The J gene is TRBJ1-1, the V gene TRBV27, with D unresolved. From germline, CDR1 is MNHEY and CDR2 SMNVEV (reference sequence). The V end lost 5 bases, the J end lost 1 base, and 8 bases lay between the germline ends. This CDR3 is 13 amino acids long.